These 29 T cell receptor beta chains were sequenced from one sample in a study of blood T cell repertoires in COVID-19. TCRdb's copy holds only in-frame clones and misses some; the assay was immunoSEQ multiplex PCR. The sample holds more than 65,000 clones; around 76% are singletons and the top ten take around 27%. Material: peripheral blood. These receptors were taken from a woman of 80 years or more with active or convalescent COVID-19.

V usage is TRBV27 and J usage is TRBJ1-1, with 7 nucleotides matching TRBD1. The V gene end was trimmed by 6 bases and the J gene end by 1 base; junction bases not matched to a gene: 8. Germline V gene data show CDR1 as MNHEY and CDR2 as SMNVEV (reference sequence). CDR3 length: 15 residues. As DNA, the CDR3 is TGTGCCAGCAGACCACAGGGGTTGGGGAACACTGAAGCTTTCTTT. It is translated as CASRPQGLGNTEAFF.

The V and J genes are TRBV5-4 and TRBJ2-3; perhaps TRBD2 as D (6 bases). V was trimmed by 2 bases and J by 5 bases, leaving 18 bases between them. The CDR3 loop spans 16 amino acids. Germline CDR1 SGHNT, CDR2 YYREEE (reference sequence). The CDR3 bases are TGTGCCAGCAGCTTAGGAGGGTGGCAGGGCCTAGATACGCAGTATTTT. Its protein product is CASSLGGWQGLDTQYF.

The V gene is TRBV27, the J gene TRBJ2-1; TRBD2 is a possible D gene (5 bases). Germline loops: CDR1 MNHEY, CDR2 SMNVEV (reference sequence). This CDR3 is built from 17 residues. Trimming took 6 bases from V and 0 from J, leaving 18 bases between them. This chain's CDR3 is CASSPLKTGSSYNEQFF. The CDR3 DNA sequence: TGTGCCAGCAGCCCCCTAAAGACGGGAAGCTCCTACAATGAGCAGTTCTTC.

This clone was detected only a few times. The chain carries TRBV6-5 and TRBJ2-3; perhaps TRBD1 as D (5 bases). Per germline, CDR1 MNHEY and CDR2 SVGAGI. The CDR3 length is 13 residues. V shed 4 bases and J shed 6 bases, with 11 bases lying between them. The CDR3 sequence is CASSSDTEDTQYF. DNA for the CDR3: TGTGCCAGCAGTTCGGACACCGAGGATACGCAGTATTTT.

This clone appeared many times. The chain is built from TRBV7-2 and TRBJ2-1; 7 nucleotides match TRBD1. The CDR3 has 15 amino acids. V lost 5 bases and J lost 0; bases outside the gene matches: 4. CDR1 SGHTA and CDR2 FQGNSA come from the germline V gene. CDR3 residues: CASSPDRLSYNEQFF. The CDR3 DNA is TGTGCCAGCAGCCCGGACAGGCTCTCCTACAATGAGCAGTTCTTC.

As for this clone: This sample also contains other DNA sequences that code for the same CDR3. The J gene is TRBJ1-5, the V gene TRBV2; no firm D call. V was pared by 6 bases and J by 9 bases, with 12 bases between. The germline V gene has CDR1 SNHLY and CDR2 FYNNEI. CDR3 size: 12 residues. This CDR3 is CASRVGQGPQHF. DNA for the CDR3: TGTGCCAGCAGGGTGGGCCAAGGGCCCCAGCATTTT.

The J gene is TRBJ1-4, the V gene TRBV6-4, with 8 bases aligning to TRBD1. The CDR3 loop spans 13 amino acids. The V gene's germline CDR1 is MRHNA and CDR2 SNTAGT. With 6 bases clipped from V and 11 bases from J, the junction kept 8 bases outside the gene matches. CDR3 amino acids: CASSATGVGKLFF. CDR3 coding DNA: TGTGCCAGCAGCGCGACAGGGGTTGGGAAACTGTTTTTT.

V usage is TRBV30 and J usage is TRBJ1-2, with no clear D. Looked up from germline, CDR1 is GTSNPN and CDR2 is SVGIG (reference sequence). Trimming stripped 5 bases from V and 5 bases from J, with 12 bases between. The CDR3 contains 12 residues. The CDR3 region has the DNA TGTGCCTGGGGGCCATCAACTTATGGCTACACCTTC. It specifies CAWGPSTYGYTF. The whole variable domain, filled in from reference TRBV30 and TRBJ1-2, reads SQTIHQWPATLVQPVGSPLSLECTVEGTSNPNLYWYRQAAGRGLQLLFYSVGIGQISSEVPQNLSASRPQDRQFILSSKKLLLSDSGFYLCAWGPSTYGYTFGSGTRLTVV.

This clone is medium-sized. The CDR3 DNA is TGCAGTGCTAGTCAGGGTTCCCTGAACACTGAAGCTTTCTTT. It translates to CSASQGSLNTEAFF. The chain couples TRBV20-1 to TRBJ1-1; D perhaps matches TRBD1 (5 bases). V was trimmed by 3 bases and J by 0 bases, leaving 11 bases between them. This CDR3 region has 14 residues. Germline CDR1 DFQATT, CDR2 SNEGSKA (reference sequence).

This rearrangement joins TRBV19 to TRBJ1-1; no definite D call. Germline-derived CDR1 and CDR2 are LNHDA and SQIVND (reference sequence). This CDR3 has 14 residues. V lost 7 bases, J lost 7 bases, and 19 bases lay in between. DNA of the CDR3: TGTGCCAGTACCCCGCCCCACATGGGGAGTGAAGCTTTCTTT. Translation: CASTPPHMGSEAFF.

The chain carries TRBV11-1 and TRBJ2-1, with a tentative D call TRBD2 (5 bases). This CDR3 comprises 13 residues. The V end lost 2 bases, the J end lost 9 bases, and 11 bases lay between the germline ends. Germline CDR1 SGHAT, CDR2 FQDESV (reference sequence). The CDR3 region is CASSLIDRGEQFF. CDR3 nucleotide sequence: TGTGCCAGCAGCTTAATCGACCGGGGTGAGCAGTTCTTC.

This clone was picked up a small number of times. The chain links TRBV7-9 to TRBJ2-2; the match to TRBD1 covers 9 bases. V lost 4 bases, J lost 6 bases, and 6 bases stayed unmatched. The germline CDR1 and CDR2 sequences are SEHNR and FQNEAQ (reference sequence). CDR3 length equals 15 residues. CDR3 region: CASSSRDRVAGELFF. CDR3 nucleotide sequence: TGTGCCAGCAGCTCGCGGGACAGGGTGGCCGGGGAGCTGTTTTTT.

The chain employs TRBV3-1 (or the pseudogene TRBV3-2) and TRBJ2-1, with D perhaps TRBD2 (6 bases). From germline, CDR1 is LGHDT and CDR2 YNNKEL (reference sequence). V lost 1 base and J lost 4, with 14 bases in between. This CDR3 region has 16 residues. The CDR3 loop is CASSQGPPGDYNEQFF. In nucleotides, the CDR3 is TGTGCCAGCAGCCAAGGGCCTCCGGGAGATTACAATGAGCAGTTCTTC.

The DNA for the CDR3 is TGTGCCAGCAGTAAACAGGTTATTAACACTGAAGCTTTCTTT. Protein sequence: CASSKQVINTEAFF. The chain uses TRBV6-2 or TRBV6-3 and TRBJ1-1; weak D call: TRBD1 (5 bases). In germline, CDR1 is MNHEY, CDR2 SVGEGT. V was shortened by 5 bases and J by 2 bases, with 12 bases between the two germline ends. There are 14 residues in the CDR3.

The rearrangement uses TRBV5-6 and TRBJ2-5; no reliable D call. The CDR3 has 14 amino acids. The germline CDR1 and CDR2 sequences are SGHDT and YYEEEE. V was cut by 3 bases and J by 0 bases, with 9 bases left in between. CDR3 in amino acids: CASSSLKYQETQYF. CDR3 DNA: TGTGCCAGCAGCTCCCTAAAGTACCAAGAGACCCAGTACTTC.

V usage is TRBV28 and J usage is TRBJ1-2; 7 nucleotides match TRBD1. Germline V CDR1 and CDR2: MDHEN, SYDVKM. Trimming took 0 bases from V and 0 from J; bases not matched to a gene: 7. The CDR3 consists of 17 residues. CDR3 sequence: CASSLWIRDRTNYGYTF. The CDR3 coding sequence is TGTGCCAGCAGTTTATGGATAAGGGACAGAACTAACTATGGCTACACCTTC.

This chain uses TRBV9 with TRBJ2-7; 10 bases fit TRBD1. The germline CDR1 and CDR2 sequences are SGDLS and YYNGEE. The CDR3 runs to 18 residues. J gave up 2 bases and V 3 bases, and 14 bases lay outside the gene matches. The CDR3 protein is CASSATTDPGQGPYEQYF. CDR3 coding DNA: TGTGCCAGCAGCGCGACAACGGACCCGGGACAGGGGCCCTACGAGCAGTACTTC.

V and J are TRBV19 and TRBJ1-1; D ambiguous. Trimming left V 5 bases short and J 3 bases short, with 13 bases between. The germline gives CDR1 LNHDA, CDR2 SQIVND (reference sequence). The CDR3 is 14 residues long. This CDR3 is CASSPKTYYTEAFF. DNA for the CDR3: TGTGCCAGTAGTCCTAAGACTTATTACACTGAAGCTTTCTTT.

The chain combines TRBV19 with TRBJ1-1, with TRBD1 as a possible D gene (6 bases). Trimming pared 9 bases from V and 3 bases from J, leaving 14 bases between. CDR3 length: 13 amino acids. CDR1 is LNHDA, CDR2 SQIVND, per germline (reference sequence). The CDR3 DNA follows: TGTGCCAGCAAACAGGGCCAGTACACTGAAGCTTTCTTT. This translates into CASKQGQYTEAFF.

The chain carries TRBV7-2 and TRBJ2-5, with 12 bases fitting TRBD2. The CDR3 has 16 residues. From germline, CDR1 is SGHTA and CDR2 FQGNSA. V lost 4 bases, J lost 5 bases, and 8 bases stayed unmatched. The CDR3 region is CASSYPGTSGWETQYF. CDR3 DNA sequence: TGTGCCAGCAGCTACCCCGGGACTAGCGGGTGGGAGACCCAGTACTTC.

The chain is built from TRBV5-1 and TRBJ2-7, with 8 bases aligning to TRBD2. V trimming: 0 bases; J trimming: 3 bases; junction bases outside the gene matches: 2. The CDR3 has 14 residues. In germline, CDR1 is SGHRS, CDR2 YFSETQ. The CDR3 coding sequence is TGCGCCAGCAGCTTGGGGGCGGGAGGCTACGAGCAGTACTTC. Protein sequence: CASSLGAGGYEQYF.

The chain joins TRBV19 to TRBJ2-5, with TRBD1 identical over 7 bases. V dropped 3 bases and J dropped 4; count of bases not matched to a gene: 5. This CDR3 has 14 amino acids. CDR1 is LNHDA and CDR2 is SQIVND in the germline V gene (reference sequence). CDR3 bases: TGTGCCAGTAGTATGAACGCAGGGGGAGAGACCCAGTACTTC. It translates to CASSMNAGGETQYF.

CDR3 sequence (DNA): TGCAGCGTTGAGCTGAGATACGGGGAGCTGTTTTTT. Protein sequence: CSVELRYGELFF. The chain recombines TRBV29-1 with TRBJ2-2; D gene ambiguous. V was cut by 3 bases and J by 7 bases, with 9 bases left in between. Germline CDR1 is SQVTM and CDR2 is ANQGSEA. The CDR3 length is 12 residues.

This chain joins TRBV7-2 and TRBJ2-4, with a possible D match to TRBD2 (6 bases). V dropped 1 base and J dropped 7 bases, with 23 bases sitting between them. The CDR3 consists of 18 residues. CDR1 is SGHTA and CDR2 is FQGNSA in the germline V gene. DNA for the CDR3: TGTGCCAGCAGCTTAGGCGCGGGGACTGCAACTAAGGCGAACATTCAGTACTTC. It codes for CASSLGAGTATKANIQYF.

The chain is built from TRBV5-5 and TRBJ1-2; 8 bases are shared with TRBD1. The CDR3 sequence is 15 residues long. Germline assignment: CDR1 SGHKS and CDR2 YYEKEE (reference sequence). V lost 0 bases and J lost 2; bases outside the gene matches: 3. CDR3 protein: CASSLGGQVNYGYTF. Written as DNA, the CDR3 is TGTGCCAGCAGCTTGGGGGGACAGGTCAACTATGGCTACACCTTC.

The chain joins TRBV3-1 (or the pseudogene TRBV3-2) to TRBJ2-3, with 7 bases identical to TRBD2. The CDR3 length is 17 residues. Germline V gene sequence: CDR1 LGHDT, CDR2 YNNKEL (reference sequence). J gave up 6 bases and V 1 base, and 13 bases lay outside the gene matches. In DNA form, the CDR3 reads TGTGCCAGCAGCCAAGTGCAGCGCGGGGGTTCAGTCGATACGCAGTATTTT. Residues: CASSQVQRGGSVDTQYF.

V is TRBV11-2 and J is TRBJ1-2; D unclear. Germline values: CDR1 SGHAT, CDR2 FQNNGV. Trimming shortened V by 5 bases and J by 8 bases, and 15 bases separated the two germline ends. The CDR3 totals 13 residues. The CDR3: CASSKRAGFGYTF. The CDR3 nucleotides read TGTGCCAGCAGCAAAAGAGCAGGTTTCGGCTACACCTTC.

The chain has TRBV7-3 and TRBJ2-1, with TRBD2 matching over 8 bases. Trimming took 0 bases from V and 9 from J; bases not matched to a gene: 7. The CDR3 is 15 residues long. Germline CDR1 is SGHTA and CDR2 is FQGTGA. CDR3 sequence (DNA): TGTGCCAGCAGCTTAACTTCGGGGGGGCAGATTGAGCAGTTCTTC. It is translated as CASSLTSGGQIEQFF.

This clone has a single count. V and J are TRBV3-1 (or the pseudogene TRBV3-2) and TRBJ2-3, with a possible D match to TRBD2 (5 bases). With 1 base removed from V and 1 base from J, the gap between germline ends came to 9 bases. CDR1 and CDR2 (germline): LGHDT, YNNKEL (reference sequence). This CDR3 has 15 residues. The CDR3 bases are TGTGCCAGCAGCCAAGTCGCGGGCCGCACAGATACGCAGTATTTT. Its translation: CASSQVAGRTDTQYF.